This TCR beta chain was documented in a study of CD8 T cells in ankylosing spondylitis. Regarding the study as a whole: Relatively rare in peripheral blood, disease-linked clones were also CD8+. Apparently characteristic of ankylosing spondylitis blood was a TCR beta motif (fewer than ten highly homologous variants). Disease-associated clones were reportedly significantly overrepresented in matched ankylosing spondylitis synovial fluid.

TCRdb reanalysed the 5' RACE reads using MiXCR and keeps one entry per CDR3 protein. The profile shows 200,000 to 250,000 distinct CDR3 sequences, roughly 24% of them singletons. This clonotype was seen at least ten times. Its antigen remains unidentified. J lost 6 bases, V lost 0 bases, and 0 bases had no gene match. This CDR3 is 13 amino acids long. In germline, CDR1 is SGHVS, CDR2 FNYEAQ. The sequence was collected from a male donor with ankylosing spondylitis or in good health (not recorded which). Sequenced sample: blood, either unsorted or a sorted T cell fraction (not recorded which). V is TRBV7-6 and J is TRBJ2-7; TRBD1 matches at 9 bases. The CDR3 reads CASSLADRGEQYF. The CDR3 nucleotides are TGTGCCAGCAGCTTAGCGGACAGGGGCGAGCAGTACTTC.